This T cell receptor beta chain emerged from a study of T-cell reconstitution after alpha-beta-depleted transplantation in children listed by TCRdb under 2016. The study in broad terms: T-cell immune reconstitution after TCRalphabeta/CD19-depleted allogeneic hematopoietic cell transplantation in children was quantitatively tracked in the study by means of TCR repertoire profiling. Overall study outcomes, separate from this receptor: In some patients, the high TCRbeta diversity seen at day 60 was put down to recipient T cells and intrathymic progenitors that had survived conditioning. Over the following months the frequencies of hyperexpanded clones went down, and after one year T-cell counts and TCRbeta diversity were mostly credited to newly produced T cells. About two months after transplant, the apparently early recovery of alphabetaT-cell counts reportedly depended on just several hundred clones that had expanded rapidly and came from non-depleted graft cells.

A distance of 25 bases separates the germline ends of V and J, which lose 2 bases and 8 bases respectively. From cysteine to phenylalanine, the CDR3 is 18 amino acids long. Only the CDR3 part of the read is kept: 54 bases, read in frame from the first base. CDR1 and CDR2 are read off the germline V gene as MNHEY and SVGAGI. The table lists this clonotype with a few counts. Its target antigen remains unknown. No much larger clone is present one base from it, and per-base qualities are unavailable. The sample's treatment or condition label is to be understood as: allogeneic hematopoietic cell transplantation with graft depleted of TCRalphabeta T cells and CD19 B cells. The children who served as transplant recipients had been given grafts of TCRalphabeta/CD19-depleted allogeneic hematopoietic cells. The library was made by PCR. Data came from an Illumina HiSeq 2500. Molecular barcoding was employed in the preparation of TCR libraries, with unique molecular identifiers being used to normalize TCRbeta repertoire quantification. In TCRdb, the public reads were trimmed at Q25 with fastp and aligned with MiXCR, with productive beta chains retained. A single entry per CDR3 protein holds the most common genes and DNA from its merged rows. The sample table contains fewer than 1 million distinct CDR3 sequences; only one count was recorded for under 20% of them. The ten largest make up roughly 5% of the sample.

Sample: PBMCs, mostly from graft donor cells, taken 360 days after TCRalphabeta/CD19-depleted stem cell transplant. The sequence was obtained from a male patient between 10 and 17 years old who had a stem cell transplant for acute lymphoblastic leukemia, so the T cells may come from the graft donor. This sequence uses TRBV6-5 and TRBJ2-1, with the D segment identity uncertain. The CDR3 has the sequence CASSYNNFMSVRTHEQFF. The nucleotide sequence reads TGTGCCAGCAGTTACAATAATTTTATGAGCGTGCGGACCCATGAGCAGTTCTTC.